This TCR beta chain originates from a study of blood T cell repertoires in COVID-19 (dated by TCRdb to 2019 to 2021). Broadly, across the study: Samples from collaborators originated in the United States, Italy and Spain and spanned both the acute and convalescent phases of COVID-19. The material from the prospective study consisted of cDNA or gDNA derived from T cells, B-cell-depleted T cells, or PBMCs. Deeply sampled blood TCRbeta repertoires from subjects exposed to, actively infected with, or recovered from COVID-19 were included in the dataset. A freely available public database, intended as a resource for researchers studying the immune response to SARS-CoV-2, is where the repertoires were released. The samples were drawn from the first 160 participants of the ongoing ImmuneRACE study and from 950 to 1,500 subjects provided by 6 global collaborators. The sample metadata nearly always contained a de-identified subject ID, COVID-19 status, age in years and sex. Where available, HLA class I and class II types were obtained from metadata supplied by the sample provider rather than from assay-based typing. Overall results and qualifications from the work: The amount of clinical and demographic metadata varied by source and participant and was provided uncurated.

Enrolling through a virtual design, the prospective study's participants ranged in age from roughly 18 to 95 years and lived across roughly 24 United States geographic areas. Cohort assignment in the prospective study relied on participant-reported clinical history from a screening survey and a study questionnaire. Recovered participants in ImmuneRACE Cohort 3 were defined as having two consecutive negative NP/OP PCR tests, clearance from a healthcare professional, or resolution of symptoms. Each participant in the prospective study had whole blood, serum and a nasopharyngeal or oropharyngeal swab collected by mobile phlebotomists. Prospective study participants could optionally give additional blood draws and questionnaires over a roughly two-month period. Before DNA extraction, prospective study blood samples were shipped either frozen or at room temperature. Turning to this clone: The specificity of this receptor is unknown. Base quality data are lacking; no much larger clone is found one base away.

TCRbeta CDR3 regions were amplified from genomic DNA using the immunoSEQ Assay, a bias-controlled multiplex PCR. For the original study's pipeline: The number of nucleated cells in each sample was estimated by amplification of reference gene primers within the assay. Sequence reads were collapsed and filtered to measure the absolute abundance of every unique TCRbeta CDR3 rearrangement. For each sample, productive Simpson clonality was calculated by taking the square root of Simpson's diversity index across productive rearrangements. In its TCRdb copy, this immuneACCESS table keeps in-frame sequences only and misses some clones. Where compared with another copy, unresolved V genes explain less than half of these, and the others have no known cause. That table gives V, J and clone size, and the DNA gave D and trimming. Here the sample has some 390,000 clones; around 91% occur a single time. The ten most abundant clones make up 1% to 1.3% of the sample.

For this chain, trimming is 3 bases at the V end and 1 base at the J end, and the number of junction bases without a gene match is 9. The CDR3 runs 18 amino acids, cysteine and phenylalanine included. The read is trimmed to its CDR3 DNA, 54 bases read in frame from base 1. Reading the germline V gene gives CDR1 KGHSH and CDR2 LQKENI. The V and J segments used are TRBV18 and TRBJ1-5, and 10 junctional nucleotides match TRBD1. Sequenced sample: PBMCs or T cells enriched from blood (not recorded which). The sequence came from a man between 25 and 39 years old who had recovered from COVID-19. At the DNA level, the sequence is TGTGCCAGCTCACCTAGCGGACAGGGGGTATTAAGCAATCAGCCCCAGCATTTT. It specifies CASSPSGQGVLSNQPQHF.